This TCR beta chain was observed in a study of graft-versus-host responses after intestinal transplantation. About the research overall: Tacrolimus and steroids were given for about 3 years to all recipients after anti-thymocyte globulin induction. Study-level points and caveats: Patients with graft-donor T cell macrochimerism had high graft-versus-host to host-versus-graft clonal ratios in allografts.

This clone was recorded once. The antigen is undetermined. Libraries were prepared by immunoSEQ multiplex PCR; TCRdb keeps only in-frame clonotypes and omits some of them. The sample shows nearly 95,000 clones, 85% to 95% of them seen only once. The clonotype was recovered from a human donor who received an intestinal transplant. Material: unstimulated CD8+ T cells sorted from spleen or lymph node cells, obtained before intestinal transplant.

The CDR3 nucleotides read TGCAGCGTTTGGGACTCTAATGAAAAACTGTTTTTT. Its translation: CSVWDSNEKLFF. V gene TRBV29-1 combines with J gene TRBJ1-4; D is perhaps TRBD1 (5 bases). V was clipped by 5 bases and J by 3 bases, with 7 bases between them. This CDR3 is 12 amino acids long. Germline assignment: CDR1 SQVTM and CDR2 ANQGSEA.